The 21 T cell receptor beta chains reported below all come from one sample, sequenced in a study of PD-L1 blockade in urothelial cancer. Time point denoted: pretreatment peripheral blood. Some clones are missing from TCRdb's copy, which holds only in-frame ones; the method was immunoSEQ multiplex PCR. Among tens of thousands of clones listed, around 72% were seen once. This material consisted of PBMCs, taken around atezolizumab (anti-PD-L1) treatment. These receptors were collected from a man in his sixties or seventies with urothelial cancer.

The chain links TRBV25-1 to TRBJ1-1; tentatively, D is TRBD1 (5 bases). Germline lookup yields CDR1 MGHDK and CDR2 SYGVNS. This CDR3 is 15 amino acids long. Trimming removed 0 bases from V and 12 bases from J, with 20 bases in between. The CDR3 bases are TGTGCCAGCAGTGAATATGAGACTTGGGGGGGAAAGACTTTCTTT. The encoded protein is CASSEYETWGGKTFF.

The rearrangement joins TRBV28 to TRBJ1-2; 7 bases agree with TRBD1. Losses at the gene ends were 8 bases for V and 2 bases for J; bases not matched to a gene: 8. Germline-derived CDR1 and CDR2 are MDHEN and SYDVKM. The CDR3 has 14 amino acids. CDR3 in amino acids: CASLGQLRNYGYTF. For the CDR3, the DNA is TGTGCCAGCTTGGGACAGCTCAGAAACTATGGCTACACCTTC.

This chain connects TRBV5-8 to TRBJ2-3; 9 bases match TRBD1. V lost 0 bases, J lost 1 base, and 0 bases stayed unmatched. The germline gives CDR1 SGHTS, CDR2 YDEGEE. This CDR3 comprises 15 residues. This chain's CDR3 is CASSLGDRGTDTQYF. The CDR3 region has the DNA TGTGCCAGCAGCTTGGGGGACAGGGGCACAGATACGCAGTATTTT. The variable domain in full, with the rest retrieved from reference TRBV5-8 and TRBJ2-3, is EAGVTQSPTHLIKTRGQQATLRCSPISGHTSVYWYQQALGLGLQFLLWYDEGEERNRGNFPPRFSGRQFPNYSSELNVNALELEDSALYLCASSLGDRGTDTQYFGPGTRLTVL.

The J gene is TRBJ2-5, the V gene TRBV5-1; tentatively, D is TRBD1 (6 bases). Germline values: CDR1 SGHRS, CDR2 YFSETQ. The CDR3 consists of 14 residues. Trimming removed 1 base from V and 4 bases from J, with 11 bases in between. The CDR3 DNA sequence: TGCGCCAGCAGCTTGCTGGACAGTCGAGAGACCCAGTACTTC. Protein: CASSLLDSRETQYF.

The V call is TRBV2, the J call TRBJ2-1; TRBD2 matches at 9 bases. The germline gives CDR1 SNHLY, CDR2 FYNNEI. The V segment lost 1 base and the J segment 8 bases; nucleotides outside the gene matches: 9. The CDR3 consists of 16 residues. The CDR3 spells CASSEDVAGAFYEQFF. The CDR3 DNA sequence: TGTGCCAGCAGTGAAGATGTAGCGGGAGCTTTTTATGAGCAGTTCTTC.

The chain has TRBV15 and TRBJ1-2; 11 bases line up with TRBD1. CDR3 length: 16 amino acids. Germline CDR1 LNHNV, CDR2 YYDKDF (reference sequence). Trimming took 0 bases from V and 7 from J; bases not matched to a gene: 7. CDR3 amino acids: CATSRDSRDRGTGYTF. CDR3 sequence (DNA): TGTGCCACCAGCAGAGACAGCCGGGACAGGGGGACTGGCTACACCTTC.

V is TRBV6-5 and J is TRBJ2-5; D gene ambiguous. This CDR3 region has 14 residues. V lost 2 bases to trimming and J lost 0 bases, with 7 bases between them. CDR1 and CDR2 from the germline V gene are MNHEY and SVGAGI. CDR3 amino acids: CASSYLEYQETQYF. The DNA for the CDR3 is TGTGCCAGCAGTTACCTAGAATACCAAGAGACCCAGTACTTC.

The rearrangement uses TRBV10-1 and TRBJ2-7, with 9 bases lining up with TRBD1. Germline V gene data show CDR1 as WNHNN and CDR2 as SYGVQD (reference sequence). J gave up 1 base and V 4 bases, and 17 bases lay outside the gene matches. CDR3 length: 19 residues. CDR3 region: CASSGTQGAEYSMSYEQYF. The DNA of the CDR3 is TGCGCCAGCAGTGGAACACAGGGGGCTGAGTATAGCATGTCCTACGAGCAGTACTTC.

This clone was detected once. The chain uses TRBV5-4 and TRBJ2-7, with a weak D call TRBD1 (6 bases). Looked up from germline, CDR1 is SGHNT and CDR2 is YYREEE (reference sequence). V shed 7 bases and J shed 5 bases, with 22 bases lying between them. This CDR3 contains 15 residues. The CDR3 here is CASSLRGTRKNEQYF. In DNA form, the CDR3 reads TGTGCCAGCTCTCTTAGAGGGACACGGAAAAACGAGCAGTACTTC.

CDR3 nucleotide sequence: TGTGCCAGCAGTTACTCCCAGGGAACGGGCAATGAGCAGTTCTTC. Encoded protein: CASSYSQGTGNEQFF. The rearrangement joins TRBV6-5 to TRBJ2-1, with D perhaps matching TRBD1 (5 bases). V was shortened by 0 bases and J by 6 bases, with 12 bases between the two germline ends. The length of the CDR3 is 15 residues. Germline V lookup: CDR1 MNHEY, CDR2 SVGAGI.

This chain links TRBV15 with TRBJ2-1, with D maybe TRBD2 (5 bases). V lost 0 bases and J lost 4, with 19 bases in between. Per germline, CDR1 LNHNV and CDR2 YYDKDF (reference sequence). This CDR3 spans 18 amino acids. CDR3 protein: CATSREPSKRRTYNEQFF. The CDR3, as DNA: TGTGCCACCAGCAGAGAGCCCTCTAAGAGGAGGACTTACAATGAGCAGTTCTTC.

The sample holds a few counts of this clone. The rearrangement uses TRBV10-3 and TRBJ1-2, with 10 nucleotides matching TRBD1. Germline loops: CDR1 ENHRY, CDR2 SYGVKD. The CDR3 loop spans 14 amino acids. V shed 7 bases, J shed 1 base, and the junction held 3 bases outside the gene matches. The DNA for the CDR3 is TGTGCCATCACCCGGACAGGGGGTAACTATGGCTACACCTTC. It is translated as CAITRTGGNYGYTF.

The CDR3 nucleotides read TGTGCCAGCAGCTTAGGATGGCGGGGGGACTTATTCTACGAGCAGTACTTC. Translation gives CASSLGWRGDLFYEQYF. V usage is TRBV7-9 and J usage is TRBJ2-7; 8 bases agree with TRBD2. The V segment lost 1 base and the J segment 3 bases; nucleotides outside the gene matches: 11. The CDR3 consists of 17 residues. CDR1 SEHNR and CDR2 FQNEAQ come from the germline V gene (reference sequence).

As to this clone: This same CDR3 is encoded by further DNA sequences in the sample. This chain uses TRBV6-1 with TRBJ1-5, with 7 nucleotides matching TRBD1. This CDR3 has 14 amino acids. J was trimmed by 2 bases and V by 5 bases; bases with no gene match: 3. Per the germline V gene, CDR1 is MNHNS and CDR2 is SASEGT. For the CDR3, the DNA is TGTGCCAGCAGTAGGGGGCTCGGCAATCAGCCCCAGCATTTT. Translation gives CASSRGLGNQPQHF.

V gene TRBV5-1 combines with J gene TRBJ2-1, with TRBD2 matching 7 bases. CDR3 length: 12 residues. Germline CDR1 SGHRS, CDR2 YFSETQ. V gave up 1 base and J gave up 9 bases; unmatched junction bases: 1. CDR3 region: CASSLPSGEQFF. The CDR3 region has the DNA TGCGCCAGCAGCTTGCCTAGCGGTGAGCAGTTCTTC.

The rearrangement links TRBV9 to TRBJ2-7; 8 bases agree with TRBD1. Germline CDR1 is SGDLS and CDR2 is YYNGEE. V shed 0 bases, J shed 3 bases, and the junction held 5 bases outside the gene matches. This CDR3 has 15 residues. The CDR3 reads CASSVDQGAGYEQYF. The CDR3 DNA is TGTGCCAGCAGCGTAGATCAGGGGGCAGGCTACGAGCAGTACTTC. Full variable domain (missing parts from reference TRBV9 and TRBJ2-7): DSGVTQTPKHLITATGQRVTLRCSPRSGDLSVYWYQQSLDQGLQFLIQYYNGEERAKGNILERFSAQQFPDLHSELNLSSLELGDSALYFCASSVDQGAGYEQYFGPGTRLTVT.

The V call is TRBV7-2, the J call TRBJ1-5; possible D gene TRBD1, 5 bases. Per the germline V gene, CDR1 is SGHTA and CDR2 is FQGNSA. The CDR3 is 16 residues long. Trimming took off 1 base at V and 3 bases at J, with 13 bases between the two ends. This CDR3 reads CASSLGGRGTNQPQHF. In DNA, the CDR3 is TGTGCCAGCAGCTTAGGGGGGAGGGGAACCAATCAGCCCCAGCATTTT.

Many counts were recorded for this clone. CDR3 nucleotides: TGTGCCAGCAGCTTGGCGCGCAGGACAGACACTGAAGCTTTCTTT. This encodes CASSLARRTDTEAFF. The chain joins TRBV5-4 to TRBJ1-1; D may be TRBD1 (6 bases). Germline-derived CDR1 and CDR2 are SGHNT and YYREEE (reference sequence). V lost 0 bases and J 3 bases, leaving 12 bases between the germline ends. The CDR3 contains 15 residues.

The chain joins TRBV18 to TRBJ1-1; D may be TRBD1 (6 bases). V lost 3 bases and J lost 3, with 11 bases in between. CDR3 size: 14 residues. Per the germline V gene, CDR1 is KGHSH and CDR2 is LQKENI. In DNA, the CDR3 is TGTGCCAGCTCACCCAGGGGATCCGACACTGAAGCTTTCTTT. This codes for CASSPRGSDTEAFF.

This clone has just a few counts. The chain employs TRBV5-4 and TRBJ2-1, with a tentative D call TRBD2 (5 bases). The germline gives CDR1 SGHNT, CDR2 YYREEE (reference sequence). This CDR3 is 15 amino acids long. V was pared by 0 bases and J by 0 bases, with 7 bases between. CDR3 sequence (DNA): TGTGCCAGCAGCTTGGAGCGGAGCTCCTACAATGAGCAGTTCTTC. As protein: CASSLERSSYNEQFF.

The CDR3 region is CASSQEWAVAGNTIYF. The CDR3 nucleotides are TGCGCCAGCAGCCAAGAATGGGCAGTCGCTGGAAACACCATATATTTT. The chain is built from TRBV4-3 and TRBJ1-3; no clear D. V shed 0 bases and J shed 2 bases, with 11 bases lying between them. This CDR3 contains 16 residues. From germline, CDR1 is LGHNA and CDR2 YSLEER.